Below, 18 T cell receptor beta chains from the same sample are listed, as sequenced in a study of blood T cell repertoires in COVID-19. Some clones are missing from TCRdb's copy, which holds only in-frame ones; the method was immunoSEQ multiplex PCR. Altogether fewer than 400,000 clones are present, roughly 86% being singletons, with the ten largest covering around 2.9%. Material: peripheral blood. The origin of the receptors is a human donor in a cohort sampled during active COVID-19.

The chain has TRBV27 and TRBJ2-6; the match to TRBD1 covers 8 bases. The germline V gene encodes CDR1 MNHEY and CDR2 SMNVEV (reference sequence). Trimming at V came to 6 bases and at J to 2 bases, leaving 3 bases not matched to a gene. This CDR3 has 15 amino acids. CDR3 region: CASSRTGPGANVLTF. In nucleotides, the CDR3 is TGTGCCAGCAGCCGGACAGGGCCTGGGGCCAACGTCCTGACTTTC. Using reference TRBV27 and TRBJ2-6 for the parts outside the CDR3, the full variable domain is EAQVTQNPRYLITVTGKKLTVTCSQNMNHEYMSWYRQDPGLGLRQIYYSMNVEVTDKGDVPEGYKVSRKEKRNFPLILESPSPNQTSLYFCASSRTGPGANVLTFGAGSRLTVL.

This chain links TRBV28 with TRBJ2-1; 11 bases agree with TRBD2. The V gene end was trimmed by 3 bases and the J gene end by 7 bases; junction bases not matched to a gene: 11. CDR3 length: 17 residues. The germline CDR1 and CDR2 sequences are MDHEN and SYDVKM. The CDR3 reads CASSFGVAGGLRNEQFF. The CDR3 coding sequence is TGTGCCAGCAGTTTCGGGGTAGCGGGAGGGTTGAGGAATGAGCAGTTCTTC.

The chain combines TRBV24-1 with TRBJ2-3, with 7 bases aligning to TRBD1. Trimming cost V 3 bases and J 6 bases; bases outside gene matches: 11. The germline V gene encodes CDR1 KGHDR and CDR2 SFDVKD. The CDR3 is 16 amino acids. CDR3: CATSDPSRTGYDTQYF. CDR3 DNA: TGTGCCACCAGTGATCCCTCAAGGACAGGATACGATACGCAGTATTTT.

The chain carries TRBV11-2 and TRBJ2-7, with 7 bases lining up with TRBD1. Germline CDR1 and CDR2: SGHAT and FQNNGV. The CDR3 runs 15 residues. The V and J ends lost 5 bases and 2 bases, in that order; junction bases with no gene match: 9. The CDR3 sequence is CASSHRTGNPYEQYF. The CDR3 coding sequence is TGTGCCAGCAGCCATAGGACAGGAAATCCCTACGAGCAGTACTTC. The entire variable domain, with the rest obtained from reference TRBV11-2 and TRBJ2-7, is as follows: EAGVAQSPRYKIIEKRQSVAFWCNPISGHATLYWYQQILGQGPKLLIQFQNNGVVDDSQLPKDRFSAERLKGVDSTLKIQPAKLEDSAVYLCASSHRTGNPYEQYFGPGTRLTVT.

J is TRBJ2-3 and V is TRBV24-1, with 9 bases lining up with TRBD1. The CDR3 is 16 amino acids. Germline V lookup: CDR1 KGHDR, CDR2 SFDVKD. With V trimmed by 4 bases and J by 4 bases, 8 bases remained unmatched. CDR3 nucleotide sequence: TGTGCCACCAGTGACTCTCTTGGGACAGGGCCAGATACGCAGTATTTT. As protein: CATSDSLGTGPDTQYF.

J is TRBJ1-5 and V is TRBV12-3 or TRBV12-4, with unresolved D. Trimming took 3 bases from V and 9 from J, leaving 12 bases between them. The CDR3 is 13 residues long. This CDR3 reads CASSFGGRSPQHF. CDR3 in DNA: TGTGCCAGCAGTTTCGGTGGTCGTTCGCCCCAGCATTTT.

The gene calls are TRBV19 and TRBJ1-1, with D perhaps TRBD1 (5 bases). Germline V CDR1 and CDR2: LNHDA, SQIVND (reference sequence). This CDR3 region has 15 residues. Trimming removed 5 bases from V and 1 base from J, with 14 bases in between. The CDR3 DNA sequence: TGTGCCAGTAGTCTACTGGGGGGGACGAACACTGAAGCTTTCTTT. This codes for CASSLLGGTNTEAFF.

In its sample, this clone was seen once. J is TRBJ1-2 and V is TRBV11-2; no reliable D call. Germline values: CDR1 SGHAT, CDR2 FQNNGV. The V gene lost 7 bases and the J gene lost 2 bases, with 14 bases spanning the gap. There are 14 residues in the CDR3. CDR3 sequence: CASNDDTVNYGYTF. CDR3 in DNA: TGTGCCAGCAACGACGACACAGTGAACTATGGCTACACCTTC.

As regards this clone: Other DNA sequences in this specimen translate into the identical CDR3. The CDR3 DNA sequence: TGTGCCAGCAGCGTAGGGGGGGTGAACACTGAAGCTTTCTTT. This gives the protein CASSVGGVNTEAFF. V gene TRBV9 combines with J gene TRBJ1-1, with a possible D match to TRBD1 (5 bases). Trimming took off 0 bases at V and 0 bases at J, with 6 bases between the two ends. The CDR3 spans 14 residues. The germline gives CDR1 SGDLS, CDR2 YYNGEE.

The V and J genes are TRBV19 and TRBJ2-5; TRBD1 agrees at 7 bases. Germline V CDR1 and CDR2: LNHDA, SQIVND (reference sequence). V was clipped by 4 bases and J by 5 bases; unmatched bases: 10. The CDR3 spans 15 residues. DNA of the CDR3: TGTGCCAGTAGTACCGACAGGGAATCTCTGGAGACCCAGTACTTC. Its translation: CASSTDRESLETQYF.

The rearrangement joins TRBV10-1 to TRBJ1-6; D is unresolved. CDR1 WNHNN and CDR2 SYGVQD come from the germline V gene (reference sequence). CDR3 length: 15 amino acids. Trimming stripped 7 bases from V and 0 bases from J, with 10 bases between. The CDR3 reads CASTEQSSYNSPLHF. CDR3 DNA sequence: TGCGCCAGCACCGAACAAAGCTCCTATAATTCACCCCTCCACTTT.

This chain connects TRBV6-5 to TRBJ2-7; 8 bases are shared with TRBD1. Trimming took 5 bases from V and 6 from J; bases not matched to a gene: 12. Per the germline V gene, CDR1 is MNHEY and CDR2 is SVGAGI. This CDR3 comprises 15 residues. CDR3 loop: CASSPSPTGVGEQYF. For the CDR3, the DNA is TGTGCCAGCAGTCCCTCCCCGACAGGGGTGGGCGAGCAGTACTTC.

The CDR3 DNA follows: TGTGCCAGCAGCTTATCTTTTAGCGGCCAAGAGACCCAGTACTTC. It is translated as CASSLSFSGQETQYF. V gene TRBV7-9 combines with J gene TRBJ2-5; D is possibly TRBD2 (6 bases). V shed 2 bases and J shed 1 base, with 11 bases lying between them. Germline CDR1 SEHNR, CDR2 FQNEAQ (reference sequence). The CDR3 extends over 15 amino acids.

This clone was picked up many times. The chain has TRBV6-4 and TRBJ2-3, with 9 bases fitting TRBD2. The V gene's germline CDR1 is MRHNA and CDR2 SNTAGT. The CDR3 loop spans 15 amino acids. V shed 0 bases, J shed 7 bases, and the junction held 5 bases outside the gene matches. CDR3 coding DNA: TGTGCCAGCAGTGACTCGGCGGGGGGGCCAAATACGCAGTATTTT. Residues: CASSDSAGGPNTQYF.

This clone has a single count. The chain employs TRBV4-1 and TRBJ2-1; maybe TRBD1 (6 bases). V lost 5 bases, J lost 4 bases, and 12 bases lay in between. The CDR3 covers 14 residues. Germline CDR1 MGHRA, CDR2 YSYEKL. CDR3 bases: TGCGCCAGCAGCGACGTAAGGGGGTACAATGAGCAGTTCTTC. Amino acids: CASSDVRGYNEQFF.

This clone was recorded only once. The chain employs TRBV5-6 and TRBJ1-5; 7 positions agree with TRBD1. V trimming: 3 bases; J trimming: 3 bases; junction bases outside the gene matches: 3. CDR3 length: 14 amino acids. Per germline, CDR1 SGHDT and CDR2 YYEEEE. CDR3 protein: CASSSDRHNQPQHF. CDR3 coding DNA: TGTGCCAGCAGCTCGGACAGGCACAATCAGCCCCAGCATTTT.

The rearrangement uses TRBV5-5 and TRBJ2-2, with TRBD2 matching over 14 bases. This CDR3 region has 15 residues. The V segment lost 5 bases and the J segment 6 bases; nucleotides outside the gene matches: 3. Germline values: CDR1 SGHKS, CDR2 YYEKEE (reference sequence). CDR3 sequence reads: CASRPGLAGAGELFF. The CDR3 region has the DNA TGTGCCAGCAGACCGGGACTAGCGGGAGCCGGGGAGCTGTTTTTT.

The V gene is TRBV27, the J gene TRBJ2-1, with TRBD1 identical over 9 bases. J was trimmed by 9 bases and V by 0 bases; bases with no gene match: 9. CDR3 length: 16 residues. Per the germline V gene, CDR1 is MNHEY and CDR2 is SMNVEV (reference sequence). The CDR3 sequence is CASSLSRQGVGGEQFF. CDR3 bases: TGTGCCAGCAGTTTATCCCGACAGGGGGTAGGTGGTGAGCAGTTCTTC.